This TCR beta chain is from a study of blood T cell repertoires in COVID-19. Generated by immunoSEQ multiplex PCR, the TCRdb table keeps only in-frame clones and is missing some. The sample consists of some 100,000 clones, about nine tenths of them appearing once. The CDR3 totals 18 residues. From germline, CDR1 is SNHLY and CDR2 FYNNEI. The V gene end was trimmed by 5 bases and the J gene end by 0 bases; junction bases not matched to a gene: 9. The origin of this receptor is a woman in her 70s with acute or convalescent COVID-19. The J gene is TRBJ2-3, the V gene TRBV2; 12 bases line up with TRBD2. Sequencing used peripheral blood. The CDR3 DNA sequence: TGTGCCAGCAGTCAGCGGACTAGCGGGATGACTAGCACAGATACGCAGTATTTT. This translates into CASSQRTSGMTSTDTQYF. Combining the CDR3 with reference TRBV2 and TRBJ2-3 gives the whole variable domain EPEVTQTPSHQVTQMGQEVILRCVPISNHLYFYWYRQILGQKVEFLVSFYNNEISEKSEIFDDQFSVERPDGSNFTLKIRSTKLEDSAMYFCASSQRTSGMTSTDTQYFGPGTRLTVL.